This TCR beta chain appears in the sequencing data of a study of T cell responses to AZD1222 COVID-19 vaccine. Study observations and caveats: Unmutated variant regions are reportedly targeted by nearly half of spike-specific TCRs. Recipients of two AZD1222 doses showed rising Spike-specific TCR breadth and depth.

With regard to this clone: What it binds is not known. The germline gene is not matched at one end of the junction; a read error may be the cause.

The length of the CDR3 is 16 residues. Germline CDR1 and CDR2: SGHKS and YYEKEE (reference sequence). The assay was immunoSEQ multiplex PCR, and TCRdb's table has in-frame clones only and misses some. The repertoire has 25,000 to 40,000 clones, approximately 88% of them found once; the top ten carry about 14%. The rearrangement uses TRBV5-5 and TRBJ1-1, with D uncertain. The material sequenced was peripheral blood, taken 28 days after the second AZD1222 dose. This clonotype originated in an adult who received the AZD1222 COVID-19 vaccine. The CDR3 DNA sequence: TGTGCCGGCAGCTTGGGCCCATCCCGGGAGGACACTGAAGCTTTCTTT. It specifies CAGSLGPSREDTEAFF.